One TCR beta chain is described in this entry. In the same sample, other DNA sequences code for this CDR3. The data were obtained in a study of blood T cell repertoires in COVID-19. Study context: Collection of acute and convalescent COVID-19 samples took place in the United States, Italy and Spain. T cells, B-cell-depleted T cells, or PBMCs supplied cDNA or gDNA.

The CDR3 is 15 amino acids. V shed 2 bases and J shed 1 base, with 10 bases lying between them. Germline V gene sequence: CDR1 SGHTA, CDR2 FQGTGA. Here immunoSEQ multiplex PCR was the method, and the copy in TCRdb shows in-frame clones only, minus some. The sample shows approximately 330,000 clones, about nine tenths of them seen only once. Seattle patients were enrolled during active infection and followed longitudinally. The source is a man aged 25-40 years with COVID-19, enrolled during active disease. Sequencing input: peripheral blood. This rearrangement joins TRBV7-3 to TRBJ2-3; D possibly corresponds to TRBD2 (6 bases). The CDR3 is CASSLGTPRTDTQYF. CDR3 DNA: TGTGCCAGCAGCTTAGGGACTCCACGCACAGATACGCAGTATTTT. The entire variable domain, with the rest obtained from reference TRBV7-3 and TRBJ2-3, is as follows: GAGVSQTPSNKVTEKGKYVELRCDPISGHTALYWYRQSLGQGPEFLIYFQGTGAADDSGLPNDRFFAVRPEGSVSTLKIQRTERGDSAVYLCASSLGTPRTDTQYFGPGTRLTVL.